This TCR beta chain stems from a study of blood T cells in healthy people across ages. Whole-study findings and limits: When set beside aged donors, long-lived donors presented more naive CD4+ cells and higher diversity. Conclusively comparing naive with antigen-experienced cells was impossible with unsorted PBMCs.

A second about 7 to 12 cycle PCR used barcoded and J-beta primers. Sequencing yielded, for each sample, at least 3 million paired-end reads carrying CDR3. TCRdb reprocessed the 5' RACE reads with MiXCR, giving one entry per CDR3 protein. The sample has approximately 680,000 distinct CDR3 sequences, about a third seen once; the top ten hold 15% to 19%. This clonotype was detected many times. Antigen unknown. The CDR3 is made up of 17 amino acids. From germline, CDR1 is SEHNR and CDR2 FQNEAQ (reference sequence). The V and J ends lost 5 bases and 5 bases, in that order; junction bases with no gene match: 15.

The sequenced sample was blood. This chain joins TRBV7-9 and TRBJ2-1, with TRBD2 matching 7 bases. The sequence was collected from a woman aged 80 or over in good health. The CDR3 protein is CASSLIQGGIGDNEQFF. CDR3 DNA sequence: TGTGCCAGCAGCCTCATTCAGGGAGGGATTGGAGACAATGAGCAGTTCTTC.